These 3 T cell receptor beta chains were all obtained from the same sample, sequenced in a study of T cell clones after liver transplantation. The repertoire was sequenced with immunoSEQ multiplex PCR; TCRdb's copy has only in-frame clones and lacks some. Of roughly 72,000 clones listed, 84% are singletons. The sample was CD4+ T cells from blood, taken around 48 months after liver transplant. These receptors all come from a human patient who received a liver transplant. Some T cells may be transferred from the graft donor.

V is TRBV7-2 and J is TRBJ2-3, with D hard to call. In germline, CDR1 is SGHTA, CDR2 FQGNSA. V dropped 5 bases and J dropped 5 bases, with 11 bases sitting between them. This CDR3 has 13 amino acids. CDR3 protein: CASSPRLLDTQYF. CDR3 nucleotide sequence: TGTGCCAGCAGCCCACGACTCCTAGATACGCAGTATTTT.

The J gene is TRBJ1-5, the V gene TRBV6-1; D gene ambiguous. Trimming left V 3 bases short and J 2 bases short, with 8 bases between. The CDR3 has 14 amino acids. Germline CDR1 reads MNHNS; CDR2 reads SASEGT. CDR3 residues: CASSEIPGNQPQHF. CDR3 in DNA: TGTGCCAGCAGTGAGATTCCTGGCAATCAGCCCCAGCATTTT.

The rearrangement joins TRBV27 to TRBJ1-1; no definite D call. Germline CDR1 reads MNHEY; CDR2 reads SMNVEV (reference sequence). Deletions cut 8 bases from V and 8 bases from J, with 9 bases between. This CDR3 is built from 10 residues. The chain's CDR3 is CASSLEEAFF. Here the CDR3 DNA reads TGTGCCAGCTCGCTGGAGGAAGCTTTCTTT.